This TCR beta chain stems from a study of identical twins. This clonotype turned up a few times. TCRdb fed the 5' RACE reads into MiXCR, producing one record per CDR3 protein. The repertoire has 250,000 to 300,000 distinct CDR3 sequences, 6.5% to 9.5% of them found once; the top ten carry over 2.5%. Everyone who gave samples was a healthy Caucasian. The same data also went into a second study, on yellow fever vaccine responses in identical twins. That study reports: The T cell response to vaccination in identical twins was reportedly partly convergent and partly personalized.

Sequenced material: CD8+ T cells sorted from blood. The clonotype was recovered from a young woman in good health.

In DNA form, the CDR3 reads TGTGCCAGCAGCTTAGCCGGGACAGGACAAGAGACCCAGTACTTC. This sequence encodes CASSLAGTGQETQYF. The chain joins TRBV7-9 to TRBJ2-5; 8 nucleotides agree with TRBD1. V lost 0 bases, J lost 2 bases, and 2 bases stayed unmatched. The CDR3 loop spans 15 amino acids. The V gene's germline CDR1 is SEHNR and CDR2 FQNEAQ (reference sequence).